The text below deals with one TCR beta chain. This specimen comes from a study of control samples from healthy donors and cancer patients. Generated by immunoSEQ multiplex PCR, the TCRdb table keeps only in-frame clones and is missing some. This sample has tens of thousands of clones; under 95% occur once, and the top ten carry about 1.3%. The CDR3 runs to 16 residues. Germline lookup yields CDR1 MNHNS and CDR2 SASEGT. Between the trimmed V and J ends, which lost 3 bases and 2 bases, there was a span of 16 bases. The V gene is TRBV6-1, the J gene TRBJ1-2; possible D gene TRBD1, 5 bases. The sequence was collected from a middle-aged woman with lung cancer. Sequenced: PBMCs. The CDR3 sequence is CASSERWAGTNYGYTF. CDR3 DNA sequence: TGTGCCAGCAGTGAGAGATGGGCAGGGACCAACTATGGCTACACCTTC.